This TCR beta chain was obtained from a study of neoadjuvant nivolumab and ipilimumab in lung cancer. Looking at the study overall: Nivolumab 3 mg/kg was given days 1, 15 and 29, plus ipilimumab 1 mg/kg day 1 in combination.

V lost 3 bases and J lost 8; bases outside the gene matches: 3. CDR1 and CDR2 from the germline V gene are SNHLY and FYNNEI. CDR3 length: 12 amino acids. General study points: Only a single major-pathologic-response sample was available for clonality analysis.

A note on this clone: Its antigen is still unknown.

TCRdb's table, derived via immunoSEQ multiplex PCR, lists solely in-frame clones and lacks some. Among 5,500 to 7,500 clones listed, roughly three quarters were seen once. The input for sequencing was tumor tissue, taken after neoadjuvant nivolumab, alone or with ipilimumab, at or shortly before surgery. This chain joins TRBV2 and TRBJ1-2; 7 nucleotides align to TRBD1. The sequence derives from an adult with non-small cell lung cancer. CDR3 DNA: TGTGCCAGCAGTGACAGGGGGAGAGGCTACACCTTC. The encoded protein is CASSDRGRGYTF. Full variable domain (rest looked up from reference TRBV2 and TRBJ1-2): EPEVTQTPSHQVTQMGQEVILRCVPISNHLYFYWYRQILGQKVEFLVSFYNNEISEKSEIFDDQFSVERPDGSNFTLKIRSTKLEDSAMYFCASSDRGRGYTFGSGTRLTVV.